These 16 T cell receptor beta chains share one sample of origin, sequenced in a study of T-cell reconstitution after alpha-beta-depleted transplantation in children. Library preparation (for TCRbeta) was performed with unique molecular identifiers. TCRdb re-analysed the PCR reads in MiXCR, keeping a single row per CDR3 protein. Of 600,000 to 700,000 distinct CDR3 sequences in the sample, roughly 17% were seen once. This specimen was PBMCs from the stem cell graft donor, taken from the stem cell graft. Receptor source: a human donor who donated a stem cell graft to a child with acute myeloid leukemia.

CDR3 sequence (DNA): TGTGCCAGCAGCTATATCCAGAGTTATGGCTACACCTTC. It is translated as CASSYIQSYGYTF. This chain connects TRBV11-2 to TRBJ1-2; D is uncertain. The CDR3 is 13 amino acids. Germline-derived CDR1 and CDR2 are SGHAT and FQNNGV. V was pared by 4 bases and J by 5 bases, with 11 bases between. Variable domain in full (rest from reference TRBV11-2 and TRBJ1-2): EAGVAQSPRYKIIEKRQSVAFWCNPISGHATLYWYQQILGQGPKLLIQFQNNGVVDDSQLPKDRFSAERLKGVDSTLKIQPAKLEDSAVYLCASSYIQSYGYTFGSGTRLTVV.

Only a few counts were recorded for this clonotype. The chain recombines TRBV6-2 or TRBV6-3 with TRBJ2-7, with D unclear. Looked up from germline, CDR1 is MNHEY and CDR2 is SVGEGT. V lost 2 bases to trimming and J lost 3 bases, with 5 bases between them. The CDR3 runs to 12 residues. CDR3 in DNA: TGTGCCAGCAGTTACCACAACTACGAGCAGTACTTC. This codes for CASSYHNYEQYF.

CDR3 nucleotide sequence: TGTGCCAGCAGTGAGCGGGACAGACCAACTAATGAAAAACTGTTTTTT. It is translated as CASSERDRPTNEKLFF. V and J are TRBV12-3 or TRBV12-4 and TRBJ1-4, with TRBD1 identical over 7 bases. Trimming at V came to 5 bases and at J to 0 bases, leaving 6 bases not matched to a gene. The CDR3 is 16 residues long.

In its sample, this clonotype was seen many times. J is TRBJ1-2 and V is TRBV7-2, with D possibly TRBD1 on 6 matching bases. The CDR3 has 15 residues. Trimming stripped 4 bases from V and 1 base from J, with 13 bases between. The V gene's germline CDR1 is SGHTA and CDR2 FQGNSA. This CDR3 is CASSSDRNYNYGYTF. The CDR3 coding sequence is TGTGCCAGCAGCTCCGACAGGAACTATAACTATGGCTACACCTTC.

This clonotype was recorded a few times. This chain connects TRBV20-1 to TRBJ2-2; D is uncertain. Between the trimmed V and J ends, which lost 1 base and 4 bases, there was a span of 10 bases. This CDR3 comprises 14 residues. CDR1 is DFQATT and CDR2 is SNEGSKA in the germline V gene (reference sequence). The CDR3 bases are TGCAGTGCTAGAGGACCCCTACTCACCGGGGAGCTGTTTTTT. It encodes CSARGPLLTGELFF.

This clonotype has more than one count but fewer than ten. This chain links TRBV7-2 with TRBJ1-5, with no clear D. V gave up 1 base and J gave up 9 bases, with 13 bases separating them. This CDR3 has 14 residues. Germline assignment: CDR1 SGHTA and CDR2 FQGNSA. The CDR3 spells CASSLGTGRGPQHF. The CDR3 DNA reads as TGTGCCAGCAGCTTAGGGACTGGGCGGGGGCCCCAGCATTTT.

This clonotype has a count of ten or more. The chain links TRBV20-1 to TRBJ1-5; D might be TRBD1 (6 bases). The CDR3 runs to 15 residues. Per germline, CDR1 DFQATT and CDR2 SNEGSKA (reference sequence). Trimming stripped 6 bases from V and 1 base from J, with 16 bases between. DNA for the CDR3: TGCAGTGCCCGGGGACAAGGCCGAAGCAATCAGCCCCAGCATTTT. Its protein product is CSARGQGRSNQPQHF.

This clonotype was picked up many times. This chain connects TRBV29-1 to TRBJ2-3; TRBD1 might be the D (6 bases). The germline V gene encodes CDR1 SQVTM and CDR2 ANQGSEA. The CDR3 has 12 residues. V lost 6 bases to trimming and J lost 4 bases, with 11 bases between them. In nucleotides, the CDR3 is TGCAGCGTCCCCAGGGGAGCAGATACGCAGTATTTT. This gives the protein CSVPRGADTQYF.

This clonotype was observed a handful of times. The J gene is TRBJ1-1, the V gene TRBV5-1, with 7 bases lining up with TRBD1. V trimming: 3 bases; J trimming: 1 base; junction bases outside the gene matches: 12. Germline values: CDR1 SGHRS, CDR2 YFSETQ. This CDR3 region has 17 residues. CDR3 nucleotide sequence: TGCGCCAGCAGCTCCTACCTACAGGGGAACCCGAACACTGAAGCTTTCTTT. Its protein is CASSSYLQGNPNTEAFF.

The chain joins TRBV30 to TRBJ2-6; D possibly corresponds to TRBD1 (6 bases). Trimming cost V 4 bases and J 2 bases, with 9 bases left between them. This CDR3 has 14 amino acids. CDR1 GTSNPN and CDR2 SVGIG come from the germline V gene (reference sequence). For the CDR3, the DNA is TGTGCCTGGACCTCAGGGGCTGGGGCCAACGTCCTGACTTTC. Translation gives CAWTSGAGANVLTF.

Ten or more counts support this clonotype. The CDR3 region has the DNA TGTGCCAGCAGCTTTGGAGCGGGGGGGCGCGGAGAGCAGTTCTTC. This gives the protein CASSFGAGGRGEQFF. The J gene is TRBJ2-1, the V gene TRBV5-5; 10 bases fit TRBD2. The CDR3 consists of 15 residues. Per germline, CDR1 SGHKS and CDR2 YYEKEE (reference sequence). Unmatched junction bases numbered 9, after V lost 2 bases and J lost 10 bases.

The chain has TRBV12-3 or TRBV12-4 and TRBJ1-5; 7 bases map to TRBD1. The CDR3 is made up of 15 amino acids. J was trimmed by 0 bases and V by 5 bases; bases with no gene match: 4. CDR3 in amino acids: CASSIRQGSNQPQHF. The CDR3 DNA sequence: TGTGCCAGCAGTATTAGACAGGGTAGCAATCAGCCCCAGCATTTT.

This clonotype came up a few times. The V call is TRBV7-8, the J call TRBJ1-1, with TRBD1 as a possible D gene (6 bases). The CDR3 consists of 16 residues. Trimming removed 8 bases from V and 0 bases from J, with 19 bases in between. The germline gives CDR1 SGHVS, CDR2 FQNEAQ. The CDR3 spells CASDAGTTVVNTEAFF. The CDR3 coding sequence is TGTGCCAGCGACGCCGGGACAACAGTTGTGAACACTGAAGCTTTCTTT. Supplemented by reference TRBV7-8 and TRBJ1-1, the full variable domain reads GAGVSQSPRYKVAKRGQDVALRCDPISGHVSLFWYQQALGQGPEFLTYFQNEAQLDKSGLPSDRFFAERPEGSVSTLKIQRTQQEDSAVYLCASDAGTTVVNTEAFFGQGTRLTVV.

The chain is built from TRBV7-2 and TRBJ1-1; possible D gene TRBD1, 6 bases. The V end lost 2 bases, the J end lost 10 bases, and 11 bases lay between the germline ends. The CDR3 sequence is 12 residues long. The V gene's germline CDR1 is SGHTA and CDR2 FQGNSA. The CDR3 nucleotides read TGTGCCAGCAGCTTAACTGGCAGGGGAGCTTTCTTT. Translated: CASSLTGRGAFF.

This clonotype appeared many times. V and J are TRBV29-1 and TRBJ2-5; TRBD2 might be the D (5 bases). The CDR3 spans 13 residues. Per germline, CDR1 SQVTM and CDR2 ANQGSEA. Trimming took off 2 bases at V and 5 bases at J, with 12 bases between the two ends. DNA of the CDR3: TGCAGCGTTGAAACTAGGGTCGGTGAGACCCAGTACTTC. It specifies CSVETRVGETQYF.

This clonotype was observed a few times. The rearrangement uses TRBV20-1 and TRBJ1-2; D might be TRBD1 (5 bases). The CDR3 is 12 residues long. The germline gives CDR1 DFQATT, CDR2 SNEGSKA (reference sequence). V was trimmed by 6 bases and J by 6 bases, leaving 14 bases between them. The CDR3 is CSANGQGHGYTF. The CDR3 DNA sequence: TGCAGTGCGAACGGGCAGGGTCATGGCTACACCTTC.